This TCR beta chain was retrieved from a study of blood T cell repertoires in COVID-19. Germline CDR1 MNHEY, CDR2 SMNVEV (reference sequence). The CDR3 is 15 amino acids. Trimming took 5 bases from V and 4 from J; bases not matched to a gene: 8. The assay was immunoSEQ multiplex PCR, and TCRdb's table has in-frame clones only and misses some. The sample consists of 250,000 to 350,000 clones, around 87% of them appearing once. V gene TRBV27 combines with J gene TRBJ1-5, with TRBD1 identical over 7 bases. The specimen sequenced was peripheral blood. The source is a woman in her fifties or sixties who had recovered from COVID-19. CDR3 region: CASSPDRIGNQPQHF. For the CDR3, the DNA is TGTGCCAGCAGTCCGGACAGGATTGGGAATCAGCCCCAGCATTTT.